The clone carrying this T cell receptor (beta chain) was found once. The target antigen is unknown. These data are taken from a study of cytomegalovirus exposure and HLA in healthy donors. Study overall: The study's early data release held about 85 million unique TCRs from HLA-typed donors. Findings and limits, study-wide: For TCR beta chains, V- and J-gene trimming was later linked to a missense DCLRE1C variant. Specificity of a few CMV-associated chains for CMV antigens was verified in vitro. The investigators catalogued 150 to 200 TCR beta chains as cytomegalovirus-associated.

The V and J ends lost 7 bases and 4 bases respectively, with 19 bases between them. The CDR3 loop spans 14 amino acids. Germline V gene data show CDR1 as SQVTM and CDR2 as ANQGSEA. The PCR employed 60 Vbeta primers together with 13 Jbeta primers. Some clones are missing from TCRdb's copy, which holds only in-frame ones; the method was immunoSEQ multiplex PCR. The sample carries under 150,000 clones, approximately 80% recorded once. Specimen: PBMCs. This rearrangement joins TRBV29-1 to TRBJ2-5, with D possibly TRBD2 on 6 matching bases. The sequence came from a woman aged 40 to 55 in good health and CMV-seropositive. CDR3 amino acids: CSARSGRDLETQYF. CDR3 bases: TGCAGCGCCCGATCCGGGAGAGATTTAGAGACCCAGTACTTC.